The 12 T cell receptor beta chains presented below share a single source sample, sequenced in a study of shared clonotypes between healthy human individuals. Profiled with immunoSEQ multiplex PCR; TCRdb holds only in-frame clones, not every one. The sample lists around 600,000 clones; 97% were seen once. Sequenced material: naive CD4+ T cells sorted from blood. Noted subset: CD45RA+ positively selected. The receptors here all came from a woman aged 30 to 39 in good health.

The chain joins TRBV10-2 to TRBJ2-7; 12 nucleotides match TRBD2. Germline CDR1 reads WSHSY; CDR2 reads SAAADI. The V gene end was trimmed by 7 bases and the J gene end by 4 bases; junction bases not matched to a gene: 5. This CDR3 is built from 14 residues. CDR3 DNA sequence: TGCGCCAGCAACCGACTAGCGGGAGAGTACGAGCAGTACTTC. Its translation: CASNRLAGEYEQYF.

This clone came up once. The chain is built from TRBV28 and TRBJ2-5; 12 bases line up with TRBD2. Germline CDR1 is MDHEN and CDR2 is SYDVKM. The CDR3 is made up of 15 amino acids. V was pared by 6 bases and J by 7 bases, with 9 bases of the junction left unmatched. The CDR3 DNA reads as TGTGCCAGCAGCAAGACTAGCGGGAGTTTCCGGACCCAGTACTTC. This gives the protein CASSKTSGSFRTQYF.

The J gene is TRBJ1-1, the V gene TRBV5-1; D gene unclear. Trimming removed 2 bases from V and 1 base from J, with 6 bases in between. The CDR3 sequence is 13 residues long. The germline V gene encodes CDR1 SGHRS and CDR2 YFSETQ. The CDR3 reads CASSFAENTEAFF. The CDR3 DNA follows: TGCGCCAGCAGCTTTGCAGAGAACACTGAAGCTTTCTTT.

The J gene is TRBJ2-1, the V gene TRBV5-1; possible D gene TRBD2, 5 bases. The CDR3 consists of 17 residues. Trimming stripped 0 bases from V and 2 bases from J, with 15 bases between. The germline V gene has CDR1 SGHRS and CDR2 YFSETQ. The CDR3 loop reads CASSLGLVFGTYNEQFF. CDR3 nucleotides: TGCGCCAGCAGCTTGGGTTTGGTTTTCGGGACCTACAATGAGCAGTTCTTC.

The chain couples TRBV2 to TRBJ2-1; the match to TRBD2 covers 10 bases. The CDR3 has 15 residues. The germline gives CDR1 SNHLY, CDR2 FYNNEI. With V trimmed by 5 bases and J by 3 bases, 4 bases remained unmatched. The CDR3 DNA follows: TGTGCCAGCAGTAAGAGCGGGGGGGGCTACAATGAGCAGTTCTTC. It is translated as CASSKSGGGYNEQFF.

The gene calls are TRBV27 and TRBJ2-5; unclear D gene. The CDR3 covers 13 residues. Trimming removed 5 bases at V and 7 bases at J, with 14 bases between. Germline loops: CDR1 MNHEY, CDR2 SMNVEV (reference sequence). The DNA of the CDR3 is TGTGCCAGCAGTCCCGGACCGCGAGTGACCCAGTACTTC. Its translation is CASSPGPRVTQYF.

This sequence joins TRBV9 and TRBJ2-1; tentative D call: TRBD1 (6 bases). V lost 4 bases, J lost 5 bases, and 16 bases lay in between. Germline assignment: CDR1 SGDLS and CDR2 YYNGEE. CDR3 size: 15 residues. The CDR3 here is CASSPQGNIDNEQFF. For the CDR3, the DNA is TGTGCCAGCAGCCCCCAGGGGAATATAGACAATGAGCAGTTCTTC.

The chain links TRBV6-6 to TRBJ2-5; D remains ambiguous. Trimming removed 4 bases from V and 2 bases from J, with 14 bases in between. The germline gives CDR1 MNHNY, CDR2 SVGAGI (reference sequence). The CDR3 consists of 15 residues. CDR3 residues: CASSLSRNYQETQYF. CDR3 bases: TGTGCCAGCAGTTTGAGCAGAAACTATCAAGAGACCCAGTACTTC.

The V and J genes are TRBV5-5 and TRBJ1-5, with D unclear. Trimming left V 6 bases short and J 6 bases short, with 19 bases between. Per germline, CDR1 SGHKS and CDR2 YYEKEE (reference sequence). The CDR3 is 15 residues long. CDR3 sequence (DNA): TGTGCCAGCACGCCATCGGTTGGGGTGGCTCAGCCCCAGCATTTT. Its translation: CASTPSVGVAQPQHF.

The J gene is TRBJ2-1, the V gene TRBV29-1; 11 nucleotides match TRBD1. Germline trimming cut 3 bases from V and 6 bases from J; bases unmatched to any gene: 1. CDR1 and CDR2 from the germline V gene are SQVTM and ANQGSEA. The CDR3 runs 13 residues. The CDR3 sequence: CSVEGQGGNEQFF. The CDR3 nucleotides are TGCAGCGTTGAGGGACAGGGGGGCAATGAGCAGTTCTTC.

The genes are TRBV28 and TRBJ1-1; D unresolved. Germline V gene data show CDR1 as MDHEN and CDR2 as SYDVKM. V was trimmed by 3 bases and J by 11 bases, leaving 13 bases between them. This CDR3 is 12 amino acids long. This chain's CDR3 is CASSLSPFGAFF. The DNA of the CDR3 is TGTGCCAGCAGTTTGTCCCCTTTTGGTGCTTTCTTT.

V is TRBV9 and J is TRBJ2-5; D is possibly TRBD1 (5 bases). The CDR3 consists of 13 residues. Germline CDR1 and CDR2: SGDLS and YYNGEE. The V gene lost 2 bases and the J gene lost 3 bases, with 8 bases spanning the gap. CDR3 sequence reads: CASSVLGEETQYF. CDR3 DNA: TGTGCCAGCAGCGTTCTAGGGGAAGAGACCCAGTACTTC.